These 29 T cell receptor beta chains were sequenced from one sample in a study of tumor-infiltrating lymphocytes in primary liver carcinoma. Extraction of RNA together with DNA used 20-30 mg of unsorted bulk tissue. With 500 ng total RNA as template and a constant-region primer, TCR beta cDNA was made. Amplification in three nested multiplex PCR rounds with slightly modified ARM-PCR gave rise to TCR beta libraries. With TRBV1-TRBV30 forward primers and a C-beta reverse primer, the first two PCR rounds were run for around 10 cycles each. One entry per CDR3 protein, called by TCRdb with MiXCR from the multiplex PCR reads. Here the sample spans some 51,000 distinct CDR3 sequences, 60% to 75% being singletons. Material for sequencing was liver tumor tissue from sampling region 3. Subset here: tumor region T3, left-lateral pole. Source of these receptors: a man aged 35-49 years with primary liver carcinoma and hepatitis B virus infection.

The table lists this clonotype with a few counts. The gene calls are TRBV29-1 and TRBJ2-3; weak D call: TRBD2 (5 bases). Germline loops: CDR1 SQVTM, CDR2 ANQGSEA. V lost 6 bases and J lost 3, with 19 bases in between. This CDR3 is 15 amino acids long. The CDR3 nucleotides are TGCAGCGTCGAACCCGTCAGTGGCGGGACAGATACGCAGTATTTT. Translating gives CSVEPVSGGTDTQYF.

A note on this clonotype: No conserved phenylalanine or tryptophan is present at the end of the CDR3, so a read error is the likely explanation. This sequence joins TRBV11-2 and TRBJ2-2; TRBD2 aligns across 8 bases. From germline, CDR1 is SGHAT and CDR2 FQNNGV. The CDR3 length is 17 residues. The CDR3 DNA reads TGTGCCAGCAACTTACTAGCGGAAAGGCCTGGCACAGGGGAGCTGTTTCTT. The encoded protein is CASNLLAERPGTGELFL.

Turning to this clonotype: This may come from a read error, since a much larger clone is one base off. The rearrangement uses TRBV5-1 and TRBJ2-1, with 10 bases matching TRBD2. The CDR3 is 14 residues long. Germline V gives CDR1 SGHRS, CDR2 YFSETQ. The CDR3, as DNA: TGCGCCAGCAGCTCAGGGACTAGCGCCAATGGGCAGTTCTTC. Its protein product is CASSSGTSANGQFF.

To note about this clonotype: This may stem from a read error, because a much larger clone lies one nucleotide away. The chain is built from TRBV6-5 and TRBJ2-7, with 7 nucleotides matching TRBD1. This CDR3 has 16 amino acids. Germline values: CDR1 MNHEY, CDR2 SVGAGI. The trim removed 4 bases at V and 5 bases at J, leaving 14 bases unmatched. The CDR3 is CASSSPVQTGSNEQYF. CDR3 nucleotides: TGTGCCAGCAGTTCCCCAGTCCAGACAGGGTCCAACGAGCAGTACTTC.

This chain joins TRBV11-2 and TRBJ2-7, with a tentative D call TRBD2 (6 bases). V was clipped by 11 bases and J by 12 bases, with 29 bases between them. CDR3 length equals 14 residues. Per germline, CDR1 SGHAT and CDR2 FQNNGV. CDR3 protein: CACSWSDNLGGRYF. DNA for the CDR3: TGTGCCTGCTCATGGTCGGACAATCTAGGAGGGCGGTACTTC.

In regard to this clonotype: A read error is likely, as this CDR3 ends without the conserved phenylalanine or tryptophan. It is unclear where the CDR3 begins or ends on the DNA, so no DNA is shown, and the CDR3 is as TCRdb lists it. The CDR3 region is CASSRGRTTEALC. V is TRBV12-3 or TRBV12-4 and J is TRBJ1-1; the D call in the table, TRBD1, was not verified against the DNA. The CDR3 length is 13 residues, termini included.

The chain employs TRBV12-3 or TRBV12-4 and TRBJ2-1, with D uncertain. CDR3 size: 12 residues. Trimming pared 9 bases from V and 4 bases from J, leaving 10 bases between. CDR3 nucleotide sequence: TGTGCCAGACCCCAAGGGTACAATGAGCAGTTCTTC. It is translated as CARPQGYNEQFF.

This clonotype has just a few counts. For the CDR3, the DNA is TGTGCCAGTAACTTACCGCGGGGAAGAGGGGCCAACGTCCTGACTTTC. Encoded protein: CASNLPRGRGANVLTF. The chain joins TRBV11-2 to TRBJ2-6, with D perhaps matching TRBD2 (6 bases). This CDR3 region has 16 residues. Germline values: CDR1 SGHAT, CDR2 FQNNGV. Trimming pared 9 bases from V and 4 bases from J, leaving 19 bases between.

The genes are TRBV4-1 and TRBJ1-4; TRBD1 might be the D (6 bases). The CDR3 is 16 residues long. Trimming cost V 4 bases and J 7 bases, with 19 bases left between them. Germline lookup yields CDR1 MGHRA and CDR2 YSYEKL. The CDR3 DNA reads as TGCGCCAGCAGCCCACCCTCGATGGGGGCACGTGAAAAACTGTTTTTT. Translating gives CASSPPSMGAREKLFF.

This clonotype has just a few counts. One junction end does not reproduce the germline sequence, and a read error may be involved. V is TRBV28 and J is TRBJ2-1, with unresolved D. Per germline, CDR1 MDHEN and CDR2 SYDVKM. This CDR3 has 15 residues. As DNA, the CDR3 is TGTGCCAGCAGTTCCCGGAACTTCGCCTACGATGAGCAGTTCTTC. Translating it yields CASSSRNFAYDEQFF. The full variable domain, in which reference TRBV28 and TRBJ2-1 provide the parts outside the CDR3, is DVKVTQSSRYLVKRTGEKVFLECVQDMDHENMFWYRQDPGLGLRLIYFSYDVKMKEKGDIPEGYSVSREKKERFSLILESASTNQTSMYLCASSSRNFAYDEQFFGPGTRLTVL.

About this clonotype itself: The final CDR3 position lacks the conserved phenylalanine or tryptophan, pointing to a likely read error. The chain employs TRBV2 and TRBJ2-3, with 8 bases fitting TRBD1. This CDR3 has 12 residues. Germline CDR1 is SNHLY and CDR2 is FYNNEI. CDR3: CASKQGVDTQYY. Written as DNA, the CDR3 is TGTGCAAGCAAACAGGGGGTAGATACGCAGTATTAT.

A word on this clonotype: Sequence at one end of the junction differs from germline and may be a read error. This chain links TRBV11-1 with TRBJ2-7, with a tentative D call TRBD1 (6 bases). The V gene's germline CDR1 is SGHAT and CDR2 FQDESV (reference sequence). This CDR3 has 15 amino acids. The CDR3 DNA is TGTGTCAGCAGCTTCGACGGACAGTTCTCCTACATGCAGTACTTC. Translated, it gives CVSSFDGQFSYMQYF.

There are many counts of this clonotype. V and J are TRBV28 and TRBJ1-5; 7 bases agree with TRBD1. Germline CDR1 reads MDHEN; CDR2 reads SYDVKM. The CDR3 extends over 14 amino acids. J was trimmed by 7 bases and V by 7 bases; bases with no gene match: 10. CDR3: CASNPSGQIQPQHF. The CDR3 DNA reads TGTGCCAGCAATCCGTCGGGACAGATACAGCCCCAGCATTTT.

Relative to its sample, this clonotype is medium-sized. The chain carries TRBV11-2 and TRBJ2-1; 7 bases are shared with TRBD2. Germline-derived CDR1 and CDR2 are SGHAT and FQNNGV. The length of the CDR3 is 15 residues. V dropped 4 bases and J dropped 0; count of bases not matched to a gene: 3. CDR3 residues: CASSYLADSYNEQFF. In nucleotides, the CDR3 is TGTGCCAGCAGCTACCTAGCGGACTCCTACAATGAGCAGTTCTTC.

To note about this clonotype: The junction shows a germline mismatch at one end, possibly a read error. This CDR3 reads CVSSLRDGPYEQYF. CDR3 nucleotide sequence: TGTGTCAGCAGTTTGCGCGACGGCCCCTACGAGCAGTACTTC. The chain combines TRBV5-5 with TRBJ2-7; D is unresolved. The CDR3 runs 14 residues. Looked up from germline, CDR1 is SGHKS and CDR2 is YYEKEE (reference sequence).

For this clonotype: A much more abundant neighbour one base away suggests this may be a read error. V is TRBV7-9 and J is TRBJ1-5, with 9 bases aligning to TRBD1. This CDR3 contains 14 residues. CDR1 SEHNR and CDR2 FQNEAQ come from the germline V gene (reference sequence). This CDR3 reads CANSSQGANQPQHF. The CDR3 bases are TGTGCCAACAGCTCACAGGGGGCTAATCAGCCCCAGCATTTT. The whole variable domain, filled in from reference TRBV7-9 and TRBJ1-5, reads DTGVSQNPRHKITKRGQNVTFRCDPISEHNRLYWYRQTLGQGPEFLTYFQNEAQLEKSRLLSDRFSAERPKGSFSTLEIQRTEQGDSAMYLCANSSQGANQPQHFGDGTRLSIL.

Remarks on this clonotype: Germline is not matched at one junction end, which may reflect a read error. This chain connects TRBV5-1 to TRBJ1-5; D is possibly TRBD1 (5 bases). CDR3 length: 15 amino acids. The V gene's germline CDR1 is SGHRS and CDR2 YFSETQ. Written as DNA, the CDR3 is TGTGCCAACAGCTTGGCAGGGTTTGGAAATCAGCCCCAGCATTTT. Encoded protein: CANSLAGFGNQPQHF.

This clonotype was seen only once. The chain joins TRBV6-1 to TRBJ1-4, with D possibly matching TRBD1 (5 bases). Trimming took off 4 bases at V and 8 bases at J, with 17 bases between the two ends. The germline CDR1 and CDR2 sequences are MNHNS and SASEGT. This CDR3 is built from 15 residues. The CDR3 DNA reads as TGTGCCAGCAGTGCCCAGGGAATAACTAGCGAAAAACTGTTTTTT. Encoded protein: CASSAQGITSEKLFF.

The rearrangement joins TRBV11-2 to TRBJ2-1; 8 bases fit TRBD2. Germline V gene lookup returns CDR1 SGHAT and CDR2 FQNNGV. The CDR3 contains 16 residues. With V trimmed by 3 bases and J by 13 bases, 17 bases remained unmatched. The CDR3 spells CASSLDIGLAVSEQFF. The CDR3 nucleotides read TGTGCCAGCAGCTTGGATATCGGACTAGCCGTGAGTGAACAGTTCTTC.

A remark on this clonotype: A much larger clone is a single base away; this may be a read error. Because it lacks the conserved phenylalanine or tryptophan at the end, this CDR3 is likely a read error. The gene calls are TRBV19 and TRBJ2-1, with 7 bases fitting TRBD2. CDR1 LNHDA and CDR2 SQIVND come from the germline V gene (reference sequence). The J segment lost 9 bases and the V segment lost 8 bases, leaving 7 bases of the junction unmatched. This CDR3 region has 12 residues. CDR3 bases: TGTGCCAGTGGGGGGGTTGGGGGTGAGCAGTTCTTA. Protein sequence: CASGGVGGEQFL.

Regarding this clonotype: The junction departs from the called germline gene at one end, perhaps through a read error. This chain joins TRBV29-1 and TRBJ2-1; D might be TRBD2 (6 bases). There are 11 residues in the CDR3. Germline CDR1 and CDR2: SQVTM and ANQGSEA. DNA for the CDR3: TGCAGTGCTGGGACTCACTATGATCAGTTCTTC. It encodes CSAGTHYDQFF.

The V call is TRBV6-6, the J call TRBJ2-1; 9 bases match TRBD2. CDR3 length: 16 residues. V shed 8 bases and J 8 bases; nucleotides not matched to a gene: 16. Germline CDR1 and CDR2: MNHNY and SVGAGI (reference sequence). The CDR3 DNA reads TGTGCCAGCCAGACATCGGGGAGCGGGAGGTTAGATGAGCAGTTCTTC. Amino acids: CASQTSGSGRLDEQFF.

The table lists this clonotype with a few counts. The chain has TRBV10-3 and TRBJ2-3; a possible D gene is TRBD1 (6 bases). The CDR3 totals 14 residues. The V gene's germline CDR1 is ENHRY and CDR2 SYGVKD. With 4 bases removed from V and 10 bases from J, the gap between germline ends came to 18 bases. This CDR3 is CAISGRTEEDAQYF. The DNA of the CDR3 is TGTGCCATCAGTGGGAGGACAGAGGAGGATGCGCAGTATTTT.

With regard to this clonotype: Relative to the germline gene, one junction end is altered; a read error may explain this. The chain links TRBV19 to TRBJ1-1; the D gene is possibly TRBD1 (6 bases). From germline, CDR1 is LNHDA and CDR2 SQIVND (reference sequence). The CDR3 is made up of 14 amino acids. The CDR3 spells CASRKQGLNIEAFF. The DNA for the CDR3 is TGTGCCAGTAGGAAACAGGGCTTGAACATTGAAGCTTTCTTT.

The CDR3 loop is CASSLALAGITGELFF. The CDR3 DNA reads as TGTGCCAGCAGCTTAGCACTAGCGGGAATCACCGGGGAGCTGTTTTTT. The gene calls are TRBV11-2 and TRBJ2-2, with 10 nucleotides matching TRBD2. This CDR3 contains 16 residues. The V gene's germline CDR1 is SGHAT and CDR2 FQNNGV. V gave up 1 base and J gave up 4 bases; unmatched junction bases: 3.

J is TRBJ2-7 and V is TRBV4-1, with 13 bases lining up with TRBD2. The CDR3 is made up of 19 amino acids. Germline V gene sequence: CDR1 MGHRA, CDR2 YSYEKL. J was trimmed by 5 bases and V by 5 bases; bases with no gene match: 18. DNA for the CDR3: TGCGCCAGCAGCTCATCAGACGGACTAGCGGGAGTCGGGCTCGACGAGCAGTACTTC. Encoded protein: CASSSSDGLAGVGLDEQYF.

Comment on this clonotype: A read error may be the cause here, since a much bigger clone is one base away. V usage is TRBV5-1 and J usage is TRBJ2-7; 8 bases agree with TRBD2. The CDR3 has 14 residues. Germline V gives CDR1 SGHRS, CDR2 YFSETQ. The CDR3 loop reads CATSTSGTSYEQYF. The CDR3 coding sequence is TGCGCCACCAGCACCTCCGGGACTAGCTACGAGCAGTACTTC.

CDR3 nucleotide sequence: TGCAGCGTTGAACTTGGGAAGAGGGGGAACTACGAGCAGTACTTC. Amino acid sequence: CSVELGKRGNYEQYF. The chain is built from TRBV29-1 and TRBJ2-7; a weak D match, TRBD1 (6 bases). Trimming pared 2 bases from V and 3 bases from J, leaving 17 bases between. The CDR3 consists of 15 residues. Germline values: CDR1 SQVTM, CDR2 ANQGSEA.

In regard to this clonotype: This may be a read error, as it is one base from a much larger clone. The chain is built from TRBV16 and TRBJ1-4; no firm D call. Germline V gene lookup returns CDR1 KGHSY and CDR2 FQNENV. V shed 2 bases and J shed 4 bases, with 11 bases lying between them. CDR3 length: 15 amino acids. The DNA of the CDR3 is TGTGCCAGCAGCCAACGGGAAACAATTAATGAAAAACTGTTTTTT. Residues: CASSQRETINEKLFF. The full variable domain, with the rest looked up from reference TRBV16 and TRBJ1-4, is GEEVAQTPKHLVRGEGQKAKLYCAPIKGHSYVFWYQQVLKNEFKFLISFQNENVFDETGMPKERFSAKCLPNSPCSLEIQATKLEDSAVYFCASSQRETINEKLFFGSGTQLSVL.